Only a few counts were recorded for the clone carrying this TCR beta chain. What it binds is not known. Trimming shortened V by 2 bases and J by 4 bases, and 5 bases separated the two germline ends. Germline-derived CDR1 and CDR2 are GTSNPN and SVGIG (reference sequence). The CDR3 is 11 amino acids. This entry is derived from a study of cytomegalovirus exposure and HLA in healthy donors. Study-level background: A later analysis reported the same platform for the 110 or so validation repertoires and the roughly 630 first-cohort repertoires. Whole-study findings and limits: The tendency of first-cohort TCR clusters to co-occur in the roughly 130 validation repertoires emerged from a later analysis. Usually a TCR sequence was rare, but some public TCRs were found in many donors.

The protocol was immunoSEQ multiplex PCR, while the TCRdb copy is restricted to in-frame clones and leaves out a portion. The sample holds under 200,000 clones, around nine tenths seen once. The sequenced sample was PBMCs. The receptor's source is a woman younger than 35 in good health and CMV-seronegative. This sequence joins TRBV30 and TRBJ1-2; D is unclear. The CDR3 loop is CAWSPGYGYTF. The CDR3 DNA reads TGTGCCTGGAGTCCCGGCTATGGCTACACCTTC.